This TCR beta chain was sequenced for a study of cytomegalovirus exposure and HLA in healthy donors. Overall study: The same platform as the roughly 630 first-cohort repertoires was used for the 130 or so validation repertoires, a later analysis reported.

The donors were in the approximately 120-subject validation cohort; that cohort was separate from the approximately 670-subject first cohort. Sequencing was performed with immunoSEQ multiplex PCR; in TCRdb, only in-frame clones are kept and a portion is missing. The sample consists of nearly 200,000 clones, approximately 82% of them appearing once. General study results and limits: Subsequent analysis found a tendency for first-cohort TCR clusters to co-occur within the 120 validation repertoires. Most TCR sequences proved rare, with some public TCRs found in many donors.

Germline V lookup: CDR1 SGHRS, CDR2 YFSETQ. V dropped 4 bases and J dropped 1; count of bases not matched to a gene: 7. The CDR3 loop spans 15 amino acids. Points on this clone: Its target is not known.

What was sequenced was PBMCs. The TCR sequence derives from a woman aged 30 to 39 in good health and CMV-seropositive. The rearrangement links TRBV5-1 to TRBJ2-7, with TRBD1 matching over 8 bases. CDR3 nucleotide sequence: TGCGCCAGCAGCCCCGGACAGGGCGGTTCCTACGAGCAGTACTTC. This gives the protein CASSPGQGGSYEQYF.